This T cell receptor beta chain is from a study of T cell repertoires in cytomegalovirus infection. The table lists this clonotype with a few counts. TCRdb recomputed calls from the reads with MiXCR, one row per CDR3 protein. Here the sample spans 350,000 to 450,000 distinct CDR3 sequences, around 18% being singletons. The sequence was obtained from a human donor in good health (CMV status not recorded). Some clones in this sample may be carry-over from other donors' samples. Sequencing was carried out using PBMCs.

The CDR3 sequence is CSAPTRSTDTQYF. DNA for the CDR3: TGCAGTGCCCCGACTAGGAGCACAGATACGCAGTATTTT. The chain recombines TRBV20-1 with TRBJ2-3, with D tentatively TRBD2 (6 bases). The V end lost 6 bases, the J end lost 0 bases, and 10 bases lay between the germline ends. This CDR3 spans 13 amino acids. Germline V CDR1 and CDR2: DFQATT, SNEGSKA (reference sequence).